What follows is one TCR beta chain and its context. TCRdb re-analysed the RT-PCR reads in MiXCR, keeping a single row per CDR3 protein. The sample includes some 960,000 distinct CDR3 sequences, around 17% of them seen just once. The sample originates from a study of patients and donors after allogeneic stem cell transplantation. Trimming pared 0 bases from V and 12 bases from J, leaving 15 bases between. Germline lookup yields CDR1 MGHRA and CDR2 YSYEKL. The CDR3 loop spans 15 amino acids. This receptor was obtained from a human donor who was either an allogeneic HSCT recipient or a stem cell or donor lymphocyte infusion donor (not recorded which). It is not recorded whose cells these are; they may come from a transplant donor. Sequencing was carried out using blood, either unsorted or a sorted T cell fraction (not recorded which). The chain recombines TRBV4-1 with TRBJ2-6; D remains unclear. CDR3 residues: CASSQERRLQPVLTF. The CDR3, as DNA: TGCGCCAGCAGCCAAGAACGTCGTCTGCAGCCCGTCCTGACTTTC.